This T cell receptor (beta chain) is from a study of a mutant IDH1 vaccine in newly diagnosed glioma. At the level of the study: Treated patients, averaging around 40 years, were roughly 60% male and around 38% female.

V lost 0 bases to trimming and J lost 5 bases, with 7 bases between them. This CDR3 comprises 12 residues. The V gene's germline CDR1 is GTSNPN and CDR2 SVGIG (reference sequence). Time point given: week 35, safety follow-up. The investigators gave 300 ug of mutant IDH1 20-mer peptide in each vaccine dose, together with topical imiquimod. In its sample, this clone was seen once. The antigen is undetermined. This table comes from immunoSEQ multiplex PCR, and its TCRdb copy is limited to in-frame clones, with some not included. The profile shows over 25,000 clones, around 79% of them singletons. This sequence originates from a woman under 40 with glioma. Some clones in this sample may be carry-over from other donors' samples. Material: PBMCs, obtained from a glioma patient whose treatment included an IDH1 peptide vaccine. V usage is TRBV30 and J usage is TRBJ2-5; D not resolved. The chain's CDR3 is CAWSVDGETQYF. Here the CDR3 DNA reads TGTGCCTGGAGTGTAGATGGGGAGACCCAGTACTTC.